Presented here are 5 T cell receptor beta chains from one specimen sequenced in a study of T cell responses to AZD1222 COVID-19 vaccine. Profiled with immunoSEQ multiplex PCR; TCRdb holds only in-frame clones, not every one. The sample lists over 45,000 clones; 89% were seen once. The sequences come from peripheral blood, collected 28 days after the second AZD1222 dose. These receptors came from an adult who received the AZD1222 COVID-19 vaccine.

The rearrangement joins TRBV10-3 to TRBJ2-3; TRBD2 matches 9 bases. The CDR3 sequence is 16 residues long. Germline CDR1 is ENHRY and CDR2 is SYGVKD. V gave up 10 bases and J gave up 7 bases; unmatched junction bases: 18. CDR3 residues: CATDSGTSRGAYTQYF. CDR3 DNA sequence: TGTGCCACCGATTCCGGGACTAGCCGGGGCGCTTATACGCAGTATTTT.

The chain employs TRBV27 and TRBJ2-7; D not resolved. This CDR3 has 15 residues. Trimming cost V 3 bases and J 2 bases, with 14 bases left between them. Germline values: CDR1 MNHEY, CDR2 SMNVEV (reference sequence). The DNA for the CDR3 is TGTGCCAGCAGTTTTGTTCCGCGGTTACCCTACGAGCAGTACTTC. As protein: CASSFVPRLPYEQYF.

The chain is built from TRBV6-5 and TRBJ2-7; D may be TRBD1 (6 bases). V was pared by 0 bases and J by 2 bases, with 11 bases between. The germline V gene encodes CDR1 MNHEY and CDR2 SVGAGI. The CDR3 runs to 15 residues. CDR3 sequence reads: CASSYSRDTTYEQYF. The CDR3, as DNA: TGTGCCAGCAGTTACTCCCGGGACACCACCTACGAGCAGTACTTC.

CDR3 sequence: CASRTDRDSPLHF. The CDR3 DNA is TGCGCCAGCAGAACGGACAGGGATTCACCCCTCCACTTT. The chain carries TRBV5-1 and TRBJ1-6, with TRBD1 matching over 8 bases. The ends lost 5 bases at V and 8 bases at J; junction bases unmatched: 3. The CDR3 spans 13 residues. CDR1 and CDR2 from the germline V gene are SGHRS and YFSETQ.

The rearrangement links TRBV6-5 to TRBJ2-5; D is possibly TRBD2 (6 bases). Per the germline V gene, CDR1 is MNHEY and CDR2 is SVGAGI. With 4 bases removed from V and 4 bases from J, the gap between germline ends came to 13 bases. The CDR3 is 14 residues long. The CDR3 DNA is TGTGCCAGCAGTTCCGCGGGGATGGGAGAGACCCAGTACTTC. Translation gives CASSSAGMGETQYF.